What follows are 2 T cell receptor beta chains derived from one specimen sequenced in a study of spatial heterogeneity in lung cancer. No antigen is known for these receptors. TCRdb reanalysed the 5' RACE reads using MiXCR and keeps one entry per CDR3 protein. The sample has about 7,400 distinct CDR3 sequences; roughly 7.5% are singletons. Study conclusions and caveats: The study found that expanded intratumoral alpha and beta TCR counts tracked tumor mutation counts.

Time point noted: sample taken at primary tumor resection. The source was lung tumor tissue, collected at surgery. All receptors come from a male donor with early-stage non-small cell lung cancer.

This clonotype has at least ten counts. The V gene is TRBV7-8, the J gene TRBJ1-4; perhaps TRBD1 as D (6 bases). CDR1 is SGHVS, CDR2 FQNEAQ, per germline. CDR3 length: 16 residues. V lost 5 bases to trimming and J lost 8 bases, with 21 bases between them. The CDR3 spells CASSKISPGVGEKLFF. In DNA, the CDR3 is TGTGCCAGCAGCAAAATCTCGCCAGGGGTTGGGGAAAAACTGTTTTTT.

This clonotype occurred many times. Sequence at one end of the junction differs from germline and may be a read error. The chain combines TRBV7-7 with TRBJ2-1; D call uncertain. This CDR3 is 13 amino acids long. CDR1 is SSHAT, CDR2 FNYEAQ, per germline (reference sequence). The CDR3 region has the DNA TGTGCTAGCAGCTTAGACCAGAACAATGAGCAGTTCTTC. Amino acids: CASSLDQNNEQFF.